This T cell receptor beta chain was profiled in a study of Ad26.COV2.S vaccination and SARS-CoV-2 variants. Study-level information: In the study, Ad26.COV2.S was injected intramuscularly once, or twice 56 days apart.

The sample's treatment: approximately 18 received Ad26.COV2.S at low or high dose, single or two shots; 5 received placebo; per-sample allocation not given. Specimen acquisition occurred on day 63 following the initial vaccine or placebo injection. Germline lookup yields CDR1 MDHEN and CDR2 SYDVKM. The CDR3 is 14 residues long. V was cut by 6 bases and J by 2 bases, with 13 bases left in between. Assay: immunoSEQ multiplex PCR; the TCRdb copy retains only in-frame clones and omits some. The data show roughly 390,000 clones, 80% to 90% seen once. The source material was peripheral blood, sampled in a trial of Ad26.COV2.S vaccine versus placebo. The chain is built from TRBV28 and TRBJ1-1; weak D call: TRBD1 (6 bases). The sequence was collected from a person between 18 and 65 years old who received the Ad26.COV2.S COVID-19 vaccine or a placebo. Here the CDR3 reads CASSRPDRNTEAFF. CDR3 coding DNA: TGTGCCAGCAGCCGACCGGACAGAAACACTGAAGCTTTCTTT.